The T cell receptor (beta chain) under discussion was sequenced for a study of cytomegalovirus exposure and HLA in healthy donors. Study summary: Earlier results showed almost 120 million unique TCR beta sequences derived from approximately 180 million T cells. Findings of the study overall: Later analysis identified about 17,000 TCR beta sequences associated with HLA alleles, using a false discovery rate threshold of 0.05. Later analysis identified several of the most significant clusters that appeared linked to common viral pathogens.

The PCR used 60 Vbeta and 13 Jbeta primers. TCRdb keeps only in-frame clones here, not all; method: immunoSEQ multiplex PCR. The profile shows some 90,000 clones, over 75% of them singletons. The V gene end was trimmed by 5 bases and the J gene end by 0 bases; junction bases not matched to a gene: 6. Germline V gives CDR1 SGHAT, CDR2 FQNNGV. The CDR3 sequence is 15 residues long. Comments on this clone: Its antigen is still unknown.

The TCR sequence derives from a man aged 30 to 39 in good health and CMV-seropositive. The sequencing input was PBMCs. The chain recombines TRBV11-2 with TRBJ2-7, with 8 bases fitting TRBD2. DNA for the CDR3: TGTGCCAGCAGCGTGAGTAGCGGGGACTCCTACGAGCAGTACTTC. It translates to CASSVSSGDSYEQYF. Together with reference TRBV11-2 and TRBJ2-7, the CDR3 gives the full variable domain: EAGVAQSPRYKIIEKRQSVAFWCNPISGHATLYWYQQILGQGPKLLIQFQNNGVVDDSQLPKDRFSAERLKGVDSTLKIQPAKLEDSAVYLCASSVSSGDSYEQYFGPGTRLTVT.